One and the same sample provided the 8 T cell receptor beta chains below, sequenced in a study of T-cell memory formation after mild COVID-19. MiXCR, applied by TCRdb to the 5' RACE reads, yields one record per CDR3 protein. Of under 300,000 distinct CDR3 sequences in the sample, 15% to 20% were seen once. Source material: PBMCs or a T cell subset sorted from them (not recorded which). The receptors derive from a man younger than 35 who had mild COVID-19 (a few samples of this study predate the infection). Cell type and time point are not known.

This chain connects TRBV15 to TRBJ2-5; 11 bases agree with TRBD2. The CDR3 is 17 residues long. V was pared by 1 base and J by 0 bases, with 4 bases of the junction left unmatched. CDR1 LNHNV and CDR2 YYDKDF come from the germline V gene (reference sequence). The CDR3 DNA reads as TGTGCCACCAGCAGAGGAGGGACTAGCGGCTACCAAGAGACCCAGTACTTC. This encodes CATSRGGTSGYQETQYF.

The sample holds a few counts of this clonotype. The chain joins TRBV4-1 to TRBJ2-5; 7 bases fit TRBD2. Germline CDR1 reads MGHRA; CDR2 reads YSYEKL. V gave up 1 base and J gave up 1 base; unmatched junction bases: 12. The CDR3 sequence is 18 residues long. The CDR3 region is CASSQVNDGAGLQETQYF. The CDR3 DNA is TGCGCCAGCAGCCAAGTAAATGACGGAGCGGGGCTCCAAGAGACCCAGTACTTC.

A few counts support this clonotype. CDR3 protein: CSAQGGGRRLFF. The CDR3 nucleotides are TGCAGTGCTCAGGGGGGCGGGCGGCGGCTGTTTTTT. The J gene is TRBJ1-4, the V gene TRBV20-1; 7 positions match TRBD1. There are 12 residues in the CDR3. The trim removed 5 bases at V and 14 bases at J, leaving 11 bases unmatched. The germline gives CDR1 DFQATT, CDR2 SNEGSKA (reference sequence).

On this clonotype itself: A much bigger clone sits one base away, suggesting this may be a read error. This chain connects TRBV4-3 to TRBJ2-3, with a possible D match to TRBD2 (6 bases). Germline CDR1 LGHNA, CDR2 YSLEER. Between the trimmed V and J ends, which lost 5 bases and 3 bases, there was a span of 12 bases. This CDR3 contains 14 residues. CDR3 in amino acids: CASSSIGGTDTQYF. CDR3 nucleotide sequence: TGCGCCAGCAGCTCAATCGGGGGAACAGATACGCAGTATTTT.

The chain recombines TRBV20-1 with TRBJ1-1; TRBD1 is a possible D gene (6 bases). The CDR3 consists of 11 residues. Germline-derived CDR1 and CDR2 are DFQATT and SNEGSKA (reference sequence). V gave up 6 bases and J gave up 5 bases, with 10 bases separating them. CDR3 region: CSAKGVTEAFF. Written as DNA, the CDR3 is TGCAGTGCCAAGGGGGTTACTGAAGCTTTCTTT.

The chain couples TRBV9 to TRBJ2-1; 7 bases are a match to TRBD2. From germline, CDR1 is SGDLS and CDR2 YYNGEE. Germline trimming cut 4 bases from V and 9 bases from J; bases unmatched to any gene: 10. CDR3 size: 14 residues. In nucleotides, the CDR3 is TGTGCCAGCAGCCCGGAGCTAGCGGACATTGAGCAGTTCTTC. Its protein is CASSPELADIEQFF.

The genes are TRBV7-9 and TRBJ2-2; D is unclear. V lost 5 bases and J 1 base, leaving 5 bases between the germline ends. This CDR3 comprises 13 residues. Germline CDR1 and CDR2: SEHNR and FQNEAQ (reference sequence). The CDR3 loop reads CASSARNTGELFF. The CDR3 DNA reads TGTGCCAGCAGCGCCAGGAACACCGGGGAGCTGTTTTTT.

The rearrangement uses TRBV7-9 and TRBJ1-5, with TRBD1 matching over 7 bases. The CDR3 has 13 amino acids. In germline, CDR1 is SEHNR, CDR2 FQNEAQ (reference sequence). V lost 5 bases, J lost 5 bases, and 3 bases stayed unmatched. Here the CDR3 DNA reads TGTGCCAGCAGCCCGACAGGGTATCAGCCCCAGCATTTT. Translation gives CASSPTGYQPQHF.